This T cell receptor beta chain was sequenced for a study of blood T cell repertoires in COVID-19. The CDR3 loop spans 14 amino acids. CDR1 and CDR2 (germline): SGHTA, FQGTGA. V lost 6 bases and J lost 3, with 14 bases in between. This clone was recorded at least ten times. The repertoire was sequenced with immunoSEQ multiplex PCR; TCRdb's copy has only in-frame clones and lacks some. Of about 140,000 clones listed, about 76% were seen once; the top ten hold roughly 14%. This chain links TRBV7-3 with TRBJ1-1, with D tentatively TRBD1 (5 bases). The sample was peripheral blood. This TCR was recovered from an elderly man with acute or convalescent COVID-19. The chain's CDR3 is CASSDAGGYTEAFF. The CDR3 DNA is TGTGCCAGCAGTGACGCCGGGGGATACACTGAAGCTTTCTTT.